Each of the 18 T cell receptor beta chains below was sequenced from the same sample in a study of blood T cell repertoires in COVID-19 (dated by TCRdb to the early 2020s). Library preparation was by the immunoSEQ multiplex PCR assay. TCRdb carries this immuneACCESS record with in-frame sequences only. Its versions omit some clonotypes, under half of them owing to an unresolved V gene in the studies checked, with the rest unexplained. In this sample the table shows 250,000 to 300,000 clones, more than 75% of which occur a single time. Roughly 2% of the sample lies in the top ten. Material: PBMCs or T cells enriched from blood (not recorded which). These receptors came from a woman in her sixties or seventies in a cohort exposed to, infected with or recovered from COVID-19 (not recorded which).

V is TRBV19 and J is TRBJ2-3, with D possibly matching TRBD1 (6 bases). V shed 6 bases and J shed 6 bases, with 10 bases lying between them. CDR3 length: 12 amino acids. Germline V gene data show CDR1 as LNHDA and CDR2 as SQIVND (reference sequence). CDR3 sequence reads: CASRQGGDTQYF. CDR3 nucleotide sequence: TGTGCCAGTAGACAGGGTGGTGATACGCAGTATTTT. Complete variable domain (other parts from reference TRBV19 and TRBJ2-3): DGGITQSPKYLFRKEGQNVTLSCEQNLNHDAMYWYRQDPGQGLRLIYYSQIVNDFQKGDIAEGYSVSREKKESFPLTVTSAQKNPTAFYLCASRQGGDTQYFGPGTRLTVL.

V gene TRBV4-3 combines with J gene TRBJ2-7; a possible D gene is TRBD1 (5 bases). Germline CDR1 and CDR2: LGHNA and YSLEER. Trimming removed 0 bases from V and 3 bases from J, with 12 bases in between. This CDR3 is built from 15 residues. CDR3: CASSQDPLTVYEQYF. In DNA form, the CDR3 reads TGCGCCAGCAGCCAAGATCCCCTGACAGTCTACGAGCAGTACTTC.

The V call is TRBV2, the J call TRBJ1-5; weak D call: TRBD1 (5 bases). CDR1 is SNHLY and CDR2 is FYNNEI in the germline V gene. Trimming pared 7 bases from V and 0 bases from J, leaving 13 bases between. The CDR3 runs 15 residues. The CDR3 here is CASNNYRNSNQPQHF. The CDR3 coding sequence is TGTGCCAGCAATAATTACAGGAATAGCAATCAGCCCCAGCATTTT.

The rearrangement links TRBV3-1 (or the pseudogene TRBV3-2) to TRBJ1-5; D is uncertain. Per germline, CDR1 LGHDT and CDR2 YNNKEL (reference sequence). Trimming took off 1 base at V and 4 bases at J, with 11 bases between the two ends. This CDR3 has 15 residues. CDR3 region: CASSQGQAGNQPQHF. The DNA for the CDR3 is TGTGCCAGCAGCCAAGGTCAAGCGGGAAATCAGCCCCAGCATTTT.

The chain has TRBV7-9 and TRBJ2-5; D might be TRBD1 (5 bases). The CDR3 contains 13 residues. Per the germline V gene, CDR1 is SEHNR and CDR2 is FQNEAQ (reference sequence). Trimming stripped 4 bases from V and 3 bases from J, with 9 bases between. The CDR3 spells CASSSDRKETQYF. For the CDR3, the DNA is TGTGCCAGCAGCTCCGACAGAAAAGAGACCCAGTACTTC.

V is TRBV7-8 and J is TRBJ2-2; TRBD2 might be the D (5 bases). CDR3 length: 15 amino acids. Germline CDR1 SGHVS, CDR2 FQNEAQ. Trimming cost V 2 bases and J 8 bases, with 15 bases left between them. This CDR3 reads CASSLRRTGGGELFF. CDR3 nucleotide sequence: TGTGCCAGCAGCTTAAGGCGCACCGGAGGTGGGGAGCTGTTTTTT.

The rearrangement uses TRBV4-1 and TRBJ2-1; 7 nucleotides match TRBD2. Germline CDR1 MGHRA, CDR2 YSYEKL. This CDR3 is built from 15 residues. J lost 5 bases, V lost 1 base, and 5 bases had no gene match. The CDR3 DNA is TGCGCCAGCAGCCAAGGCTGGGGGGGAAACAATGAGCAGTTCTTC. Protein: CASSQGWGGNNEQFF.

CDR3 protein: CASSLTGGGNTIYF. The DNA of the CDR3 is TGTGCCAGCAGTTTAACAGGGGGAGGAAACACCATATATTTT. The genes are TRBV28 and TRBJ1-3, with TRBD1 matching 8 bases. J was trimmed by 4 bases and V by 2 bases; bases with no gene match: 1. Germline CDR1 and CDR2: MDHEN and SYDVKM. The CDR3 loop spans 14 amino acids.

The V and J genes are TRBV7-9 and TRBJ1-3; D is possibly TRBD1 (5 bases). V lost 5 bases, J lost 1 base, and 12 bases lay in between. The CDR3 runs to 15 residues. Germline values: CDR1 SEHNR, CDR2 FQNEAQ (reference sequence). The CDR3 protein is CASSQGFISGNTIYF. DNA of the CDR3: TGTGCCAGCAGCCAGGGATTTATTTCTGGAAACACCATATATTTT.

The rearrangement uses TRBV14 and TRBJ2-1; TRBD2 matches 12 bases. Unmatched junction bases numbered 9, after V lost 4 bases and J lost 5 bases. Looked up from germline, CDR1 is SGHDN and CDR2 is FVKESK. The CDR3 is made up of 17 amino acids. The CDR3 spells CASSRQSGTSGHNEQFF. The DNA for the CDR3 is TGTGCCAGCAGCCGCCAATCCGGGACTAGCGGGCACAATGAGCAGTTCTTC.

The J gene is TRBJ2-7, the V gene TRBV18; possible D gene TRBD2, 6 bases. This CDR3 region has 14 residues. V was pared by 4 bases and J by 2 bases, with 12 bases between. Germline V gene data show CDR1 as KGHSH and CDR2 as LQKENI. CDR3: CASSLGTAAYEQYF. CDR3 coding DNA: TGTGCCAGCTCACTCGGGACTGCTGCCTACGAGCAGTACTTC.

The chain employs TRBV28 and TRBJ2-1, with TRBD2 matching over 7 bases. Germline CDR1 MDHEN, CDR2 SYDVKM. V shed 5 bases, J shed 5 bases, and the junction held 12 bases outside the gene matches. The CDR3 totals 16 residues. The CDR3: CASSPPGSGMNNEQFF. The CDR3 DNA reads TGTGCCAGCAGTCCCCCGGGGAGCGGGATGAACAATGAGCAGTTCTTC.

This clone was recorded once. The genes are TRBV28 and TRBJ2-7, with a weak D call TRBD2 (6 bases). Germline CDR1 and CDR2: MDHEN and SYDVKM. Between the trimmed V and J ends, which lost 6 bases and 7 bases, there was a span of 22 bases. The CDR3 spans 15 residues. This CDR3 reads CASRELAVAPGEQYF. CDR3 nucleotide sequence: TGTGCCAGCAGGGAATTAGCGGTGGCCCCGGGGGAGCAGTACTTC.

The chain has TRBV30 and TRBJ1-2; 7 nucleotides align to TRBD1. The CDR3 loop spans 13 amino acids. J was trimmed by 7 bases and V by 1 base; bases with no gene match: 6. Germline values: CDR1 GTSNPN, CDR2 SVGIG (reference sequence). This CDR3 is CAWSGGTEPGYTF. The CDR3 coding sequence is TGTGCCTGGAGTGGCGGGACAGAGCCTGGCTACACCTTC.

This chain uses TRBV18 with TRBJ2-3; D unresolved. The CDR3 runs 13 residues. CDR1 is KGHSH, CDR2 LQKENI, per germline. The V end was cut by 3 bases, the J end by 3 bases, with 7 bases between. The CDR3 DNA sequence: TGTGCCAGCTCACCCCGTATGACAGATACGCAGTATTTT. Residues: CASSPRMTDTQYF.

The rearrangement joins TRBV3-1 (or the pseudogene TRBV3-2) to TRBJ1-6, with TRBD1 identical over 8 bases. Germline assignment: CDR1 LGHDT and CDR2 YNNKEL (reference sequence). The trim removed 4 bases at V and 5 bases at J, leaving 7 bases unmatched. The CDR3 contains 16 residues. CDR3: CASSLAGQVHNSPLHF. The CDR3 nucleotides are TGTGCCAGCAGCCTTGCGGGACAGGTTCATAATTCACCCCTCCACTTT.

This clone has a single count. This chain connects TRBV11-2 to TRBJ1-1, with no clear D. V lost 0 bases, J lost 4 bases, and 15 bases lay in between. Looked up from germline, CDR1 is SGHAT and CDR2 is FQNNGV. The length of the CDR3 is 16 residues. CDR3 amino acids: CASSLDPPGFGTEAFF. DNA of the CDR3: TGTGCCAGCAGCTTAGATCCCCCGGGTTTCGGCACTGAAGCTTTCTTT.

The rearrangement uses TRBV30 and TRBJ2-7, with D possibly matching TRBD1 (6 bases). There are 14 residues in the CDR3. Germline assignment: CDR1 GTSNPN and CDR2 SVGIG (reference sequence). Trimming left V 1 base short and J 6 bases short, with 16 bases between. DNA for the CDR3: TGTGCCTGGAGTGGGACAGTATCCCTAAGCGAGCAGTACTTC. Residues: CAWSGTVSLSEQYF.